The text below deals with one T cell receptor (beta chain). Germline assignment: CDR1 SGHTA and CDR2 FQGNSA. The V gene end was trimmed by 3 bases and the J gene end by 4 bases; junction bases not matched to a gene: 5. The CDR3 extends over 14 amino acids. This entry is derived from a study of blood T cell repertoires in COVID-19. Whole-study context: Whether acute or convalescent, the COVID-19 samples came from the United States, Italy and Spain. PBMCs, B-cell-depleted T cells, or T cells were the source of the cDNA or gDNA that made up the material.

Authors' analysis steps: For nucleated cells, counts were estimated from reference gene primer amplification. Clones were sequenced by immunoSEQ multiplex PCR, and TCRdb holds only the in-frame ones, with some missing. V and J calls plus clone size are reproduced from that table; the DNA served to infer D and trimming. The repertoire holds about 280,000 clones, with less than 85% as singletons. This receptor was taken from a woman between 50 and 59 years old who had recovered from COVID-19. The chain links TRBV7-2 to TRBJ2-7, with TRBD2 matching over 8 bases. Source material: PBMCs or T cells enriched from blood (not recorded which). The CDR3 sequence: CASSFSGVPYEQYF. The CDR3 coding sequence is TGTGCCAGCAGCTTTAGCGGGGTGCCTTACGAGCAGTACTTC.